This T cell receptor (beta chain) derives from a study of siplizumab effects on memory and regulatory T cells. Study-wide findings and caveats: Proliferating CD4+ or CD8+ clones, roughly 80-95% of them, lacked an assignable naive or memory phenotype.

TCR templates numbering 95,000 to 100,000 were assayed per sample. TCRdb keeps only in-frame clones here, not all; method: immunoSEQ multiplex PCR. The table has 100,000 or so clones, 92% seen once; the top ten hold roughly 0.78%. The CDR3 runs to 15 residues. The germline gives CDR1 SGHRS, CDR2 YFSETQ. The V segment lost 2 bases and the J segment 0 bases; nucleotides outside the gene matches: 1. As regards this clone: Its target is not known.

The sequence was obtained from a human donor in good health. The rearrangement links TRBV5-1 to TRBJ2-1; 8 nucleotides line up with TRBD2. The sequenced sample was Tregs sorted from blood. CDR3 sequence: CASSFSGSSYNEQFF. The DNA of the CDR3 is TGCGCCAGCAGCTTCAGCGGGAGCTCCTACAATGAGCAGTTCTTC.